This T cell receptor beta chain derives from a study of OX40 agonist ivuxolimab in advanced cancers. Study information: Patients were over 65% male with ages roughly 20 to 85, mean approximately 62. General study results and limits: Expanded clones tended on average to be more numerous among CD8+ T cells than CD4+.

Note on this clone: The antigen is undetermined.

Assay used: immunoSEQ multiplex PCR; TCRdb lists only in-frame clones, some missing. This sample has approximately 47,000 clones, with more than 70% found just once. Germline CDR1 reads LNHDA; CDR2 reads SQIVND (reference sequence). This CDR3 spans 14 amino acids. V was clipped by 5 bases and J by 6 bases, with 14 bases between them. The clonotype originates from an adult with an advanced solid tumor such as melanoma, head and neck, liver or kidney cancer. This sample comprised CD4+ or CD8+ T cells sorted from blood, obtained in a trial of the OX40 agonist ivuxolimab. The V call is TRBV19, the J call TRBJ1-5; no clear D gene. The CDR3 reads CASSAQASGQPQHF. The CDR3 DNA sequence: TGTGCCAGTAGTGCTCAGGCGTCGGGTCAGCCCCAGCATTTT.